This T cell receptor beta chain was sequenced in a study of T cell responses to AZD1222 COVID-19 vaccine. The study's findings and limits: Repertoire samples came only from after the peak T cell response.

Germline assignment: CDR1 GTSNPN and CDR2 SVGIG (reference sequence). This CDR3 comprises 14 residues. Trimming took 0 bases from V and 4 from J; bases not matched to a gene: 4. Libraries were prepared by immunoSEQ multiplex PCR; TCRdb keeps only in-frame clonotypes and omits some of them. This repertoire shows 100,000 to 120,000 clones, 85% to 90% found once; its top ten account for 9% to 9.5%. As concerns this clone: Its specificity is unknown.

The material was peripheral blood, obtained on day 0 of AZD1222 vaccination. This clonotype was obtained from an adult in good health. J is TRBJ2-3 and V is TRBV30; 7 bases match TRBD2. Here the CDR3 reads CAWSVGGSADTQYF. DNA of the CDR3: TGTGCCTGGAGTGTAGGCGGGAGTGCAGATACGCAGTATTTT.